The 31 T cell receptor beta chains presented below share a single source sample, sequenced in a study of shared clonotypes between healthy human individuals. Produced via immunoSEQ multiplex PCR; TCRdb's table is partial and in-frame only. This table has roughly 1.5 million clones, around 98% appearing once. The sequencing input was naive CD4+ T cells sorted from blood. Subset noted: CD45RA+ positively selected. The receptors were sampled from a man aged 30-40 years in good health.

In nucleotides, the CDR3 is TGTGCCAGCTCACTGGGACGCAGCGTAGTTACACTATACGAGCAGTACTTC. Its translation is CASSLGRSVVTLYEQYF. This chain links TRBV18 with TRBJ2-7, with D perhaps matching TRBD1 or TRBD2 (5 bases each). CDR3 length: 17 residues. From germline, CDR1 is KGHSH and CDR2 LQKENI. Trimming shortened V by 4 bases and J by 4 bases, and 23 bases separated the two germline ends.

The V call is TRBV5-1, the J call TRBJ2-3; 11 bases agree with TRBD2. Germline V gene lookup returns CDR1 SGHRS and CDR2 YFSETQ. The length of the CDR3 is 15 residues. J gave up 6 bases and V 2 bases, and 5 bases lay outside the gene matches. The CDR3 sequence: CASSFLAGGDDTQYF. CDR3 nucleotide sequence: TGCGCCAGCAGCTTCCTAGCGGGAGGAGATGATACGCAGTATTTT.

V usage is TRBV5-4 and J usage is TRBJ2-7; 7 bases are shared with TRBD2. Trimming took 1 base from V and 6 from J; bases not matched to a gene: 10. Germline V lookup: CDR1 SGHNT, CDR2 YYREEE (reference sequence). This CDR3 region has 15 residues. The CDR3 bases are TGTGCCAGCAGCTTGAACGCGGGAGCAGTCCGCGAGCAGTACTTC. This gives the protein CASSLNAGAVREQYF.

The CDR3 loop reads CASSLAYSGYEQYF. The CDR3, as DNA: TGTGCCAGCAGCTTGGCTTATAGCGGCTACGAGCAGTACTTC. J is TRBJ2-7 and V is TRBV5-6; D may be TRBD2 (6 bases). V dropped 0 bases and J dropped 3 bases, with 10 bases sitting between them. The germline gives CDR1 SGHDT, CDR2 YYEEEE. The CDR3 consists of 14 residues.

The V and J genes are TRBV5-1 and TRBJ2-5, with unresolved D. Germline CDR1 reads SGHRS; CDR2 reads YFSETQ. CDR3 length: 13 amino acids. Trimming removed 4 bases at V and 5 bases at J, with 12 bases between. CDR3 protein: CASSPLGSETQYF. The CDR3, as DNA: TGCGCCAGCAGCCCCCTGGGTTCGGAGACCCAGTACTTC.

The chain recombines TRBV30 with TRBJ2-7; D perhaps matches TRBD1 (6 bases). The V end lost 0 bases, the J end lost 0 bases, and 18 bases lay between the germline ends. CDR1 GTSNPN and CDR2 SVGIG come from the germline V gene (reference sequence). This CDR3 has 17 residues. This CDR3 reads CAWSVGRTALSSYEQYF. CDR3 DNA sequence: TGTGCCTGGAGTGTCGGACGGACAGCCTTGAGCTCCTACGAGCAGTACTTC.

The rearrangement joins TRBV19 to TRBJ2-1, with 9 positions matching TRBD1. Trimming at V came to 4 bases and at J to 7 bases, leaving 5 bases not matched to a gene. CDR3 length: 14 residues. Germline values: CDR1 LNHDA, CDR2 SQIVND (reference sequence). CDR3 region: CASSNRDRENEQFF. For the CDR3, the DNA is TGTGCCAGTAGTAACCGGGACAGGGAGAATGAGCAGTTCTTC.

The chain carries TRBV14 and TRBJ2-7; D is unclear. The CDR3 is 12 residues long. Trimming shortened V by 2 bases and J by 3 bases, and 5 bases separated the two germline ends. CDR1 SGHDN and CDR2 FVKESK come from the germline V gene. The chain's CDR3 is CASSQSIYEQYF. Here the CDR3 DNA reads TGTGCCAGCAGCCAAAGTATCTACGAGCAGTACTTC. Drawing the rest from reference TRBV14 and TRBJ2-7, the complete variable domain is EAGVTQFPSHSVIEKGQTVTLRCDPISGHDNLYWYRRVMGKEIKFLLHFVKESKQDESGMPNNRFLAERTGGTYSTLKVQPAELEDSGVYFCASSQSIYEQYFGPGTRLTVT.

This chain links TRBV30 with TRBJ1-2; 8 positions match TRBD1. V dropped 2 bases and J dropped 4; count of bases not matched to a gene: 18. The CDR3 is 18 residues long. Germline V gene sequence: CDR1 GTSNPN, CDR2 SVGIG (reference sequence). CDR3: CAWSLQLSPPDRAYGYTF. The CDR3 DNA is TGTGCCTGGAGTCTCCAATTGTCCCCCCCGGACAGGGCCTATGGCTACACCTTC.

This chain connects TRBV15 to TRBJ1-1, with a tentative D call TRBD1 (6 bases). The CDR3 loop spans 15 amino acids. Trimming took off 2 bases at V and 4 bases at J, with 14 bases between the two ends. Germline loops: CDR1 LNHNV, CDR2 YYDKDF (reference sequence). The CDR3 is CATSRNGGLGTEAFF. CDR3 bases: TGTGCCACCAGCAGAAACGGGGGGCTGGGCACTGAAGCTTTCTTT.

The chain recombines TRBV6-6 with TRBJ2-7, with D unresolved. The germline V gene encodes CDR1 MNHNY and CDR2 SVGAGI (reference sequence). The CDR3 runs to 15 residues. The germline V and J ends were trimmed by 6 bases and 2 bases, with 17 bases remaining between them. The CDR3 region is CASSQLLAAAYEQYF. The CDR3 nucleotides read TGTGCCAGCAGCCAACTTCTGGCGGCGGCCTACGAGCAGTACTTC.

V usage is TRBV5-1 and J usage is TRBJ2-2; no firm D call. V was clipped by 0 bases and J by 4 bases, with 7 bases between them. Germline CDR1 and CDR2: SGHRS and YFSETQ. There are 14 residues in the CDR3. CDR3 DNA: TGCGCCAGCAGCTTGGTGGTTGGCACCGGGGAGCTGTTTTTT. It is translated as CASSLVVGTGELFF.

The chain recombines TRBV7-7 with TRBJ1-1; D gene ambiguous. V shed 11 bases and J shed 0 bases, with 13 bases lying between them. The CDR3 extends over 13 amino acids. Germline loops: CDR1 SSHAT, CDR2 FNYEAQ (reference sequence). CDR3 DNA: TGTGCCGTGTCCCAAGAGATGAACACTGAAGCTTTCTTT. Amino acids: CAVSQEMNTEAFF.

The CDR3 loop reads CASSLSKSTNLNEQFF. The CDR3 bases are TGTGCCAGCAGCTTGAGTAAATCGACGAACCTAAATGAGCAGTTCTTC. The rearrangement joins TRBV7-9 to TRBJ2-1; no firm D call. Trimming shortened V by 3 bases and J by 7 bases, and 19 bases separated the two germline ends. Per the germline V gene, CDR1 is SEHNR and CDR2 is FQNEAQ (reference sequence). The CDR3 extends over 16 amino acids.

The CDR3 nucleotides are TGTGCCAGCAGCGTATCTAGCAGTTACCAAGAGACCCAGTACTTC. Translated: CASSVSSSYQETQYF. The chain combines TRBV9 with TRBJ2-5; a weak D match, TRBD2 (5 bases). Germline V gives CDR1 SGDLS, CDR2 YYNGEE. The CDR3 has 15 amino acids. Trimming left V 1 base short and J 0 bases short, with 10 bases between.

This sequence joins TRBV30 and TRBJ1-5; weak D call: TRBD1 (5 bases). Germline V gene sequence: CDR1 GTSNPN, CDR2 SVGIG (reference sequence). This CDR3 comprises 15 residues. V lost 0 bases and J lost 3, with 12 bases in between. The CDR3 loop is CAWSVGPTFNQPQHF. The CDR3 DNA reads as TGTGCCTGGAGTGTGGGGCCGACCTTCAATCAGCCCCAGCATTTT.

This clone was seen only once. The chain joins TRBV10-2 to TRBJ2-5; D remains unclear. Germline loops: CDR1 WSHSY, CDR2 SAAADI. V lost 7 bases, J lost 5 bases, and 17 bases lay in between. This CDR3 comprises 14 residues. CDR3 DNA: TGCGCCAGCATGAACACCCGGGCGTGGGAGACCCAGTACTTC. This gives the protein CASMNTRAWETQYF.

CDR3 in amino acids: CASSYPKGGRSYEQFF. The CDR3 coding sequence is TGTGCCAGCAGTTATCCAAAGGGCGGGAGGTCTTATGAGCAGTTCTTC. The chain carries TRBV5-6 and TRBJ2-1; 8 positions agree with TRBD2. Germline V gene sequence: CDR1 SGHDT, CDR2 YYEEEE. CDR3 length equals 16 residues. The V segment lost 5 bases and the J segment 8 bases; nucleotides outside the gene matches: 15.

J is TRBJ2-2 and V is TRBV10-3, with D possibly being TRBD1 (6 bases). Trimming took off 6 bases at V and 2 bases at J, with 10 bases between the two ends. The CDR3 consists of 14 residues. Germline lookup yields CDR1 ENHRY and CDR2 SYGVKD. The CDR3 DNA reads TGTGCCATCAGGGGACAATTAAACACCGGGGAGCTGTTTTTT. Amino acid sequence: CAIRGQLNTGELFF.

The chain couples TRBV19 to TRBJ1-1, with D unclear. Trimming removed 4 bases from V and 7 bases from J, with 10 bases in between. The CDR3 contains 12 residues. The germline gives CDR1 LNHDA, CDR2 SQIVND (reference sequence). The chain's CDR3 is CASSKWTDEAFF. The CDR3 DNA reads TGTGCCAGTAGTAAATGGACGGATGAAGCTTTCTTT.

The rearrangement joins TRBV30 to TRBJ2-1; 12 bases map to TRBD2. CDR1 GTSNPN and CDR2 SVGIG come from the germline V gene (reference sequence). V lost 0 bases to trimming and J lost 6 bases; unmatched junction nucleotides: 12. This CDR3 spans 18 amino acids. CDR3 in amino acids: CAWSVRASGRAFFNEQFF. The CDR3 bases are TGTGCCTGGAGTGTACGAGCTAGCGGGAGGGCCTTCTTCAATGAGCAGTTCTTC.

For the CDR3, the DNA is TGTGCCAGCAGTTTGGGTGTAGTAGGACCGGAAAAACTGTTTTTT. As protein: CASSLGVVGPEKLFF. The chain combines TRBV28 with TRBJ1-4; no firm D call. The CDR3 spans 15 residues. Trimming left V 3 bases short and J 8 bases short, with 16 bases between. Per the germline V gene, CDR1 is MDHEN and CDR2 is SYDVKM.

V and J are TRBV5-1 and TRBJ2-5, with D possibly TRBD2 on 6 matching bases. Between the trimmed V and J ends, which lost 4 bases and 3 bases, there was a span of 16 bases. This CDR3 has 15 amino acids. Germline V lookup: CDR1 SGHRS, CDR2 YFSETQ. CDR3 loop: CASSVLAASEETQYF. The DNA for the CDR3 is TGCGCCAGCAGCGTGTTAGCGGCAAGTGAAGAGACCCAGTACTTC.

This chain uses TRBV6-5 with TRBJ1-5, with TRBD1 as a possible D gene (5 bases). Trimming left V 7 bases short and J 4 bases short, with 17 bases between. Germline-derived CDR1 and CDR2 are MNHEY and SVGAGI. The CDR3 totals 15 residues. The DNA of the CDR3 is TGTGCCAGCATGTATCAAGCGGGGGGGAATCAGCCCCAGCATTTT. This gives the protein CASMYQAGGNQPQHF.

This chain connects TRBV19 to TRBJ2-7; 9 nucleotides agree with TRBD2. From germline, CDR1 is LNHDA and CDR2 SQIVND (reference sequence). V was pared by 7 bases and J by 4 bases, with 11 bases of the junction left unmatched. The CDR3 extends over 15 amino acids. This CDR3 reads CASKSPAGGEYEQYF. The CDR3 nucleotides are TGTGCCAGTAAATCTCCGGCGGGAGGGGAATACGAGCAGTACTTC.

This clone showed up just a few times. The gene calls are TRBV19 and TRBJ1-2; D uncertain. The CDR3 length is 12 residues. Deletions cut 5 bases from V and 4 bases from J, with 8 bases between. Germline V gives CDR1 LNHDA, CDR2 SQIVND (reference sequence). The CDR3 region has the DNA TGTGCCAGTAGTCTTTTGTCCTATGGCTACACCTTC. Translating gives CASSLLSYGYTF.

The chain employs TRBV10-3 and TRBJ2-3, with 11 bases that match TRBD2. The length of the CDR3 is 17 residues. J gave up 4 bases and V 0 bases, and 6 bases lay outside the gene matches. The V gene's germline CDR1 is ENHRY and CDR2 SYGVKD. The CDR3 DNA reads TGTGCCATCAGTGAGTCGTTAGCGGGAGGGGGTGCAGATACGCAGTATTTT. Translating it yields CAISESLAGGGADTQYF.

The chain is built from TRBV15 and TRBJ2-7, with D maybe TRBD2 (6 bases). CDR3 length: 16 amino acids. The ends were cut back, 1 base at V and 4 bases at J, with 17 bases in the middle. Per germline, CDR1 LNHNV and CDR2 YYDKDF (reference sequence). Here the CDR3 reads CATSRVEGARAYEQYF. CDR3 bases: TGTGCCACCAGCAGAGTGGAGGGAGCTAGGGCTTACGAGCAGTACTTC.

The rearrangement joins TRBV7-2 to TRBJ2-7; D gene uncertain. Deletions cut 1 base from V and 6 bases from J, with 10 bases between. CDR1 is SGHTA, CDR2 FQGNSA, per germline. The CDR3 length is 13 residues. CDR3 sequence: CASSLDRTSEQYF. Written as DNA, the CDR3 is TGTGCCAGCAGCTTAGACCGAACAAGCGAGCAGTACTTC. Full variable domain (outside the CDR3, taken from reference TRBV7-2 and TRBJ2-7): GAGVSQSPSNKVTEKGKDVELRCDPISGHTALYWYRQSLGQGLEFLIYFQGNSAPDKSGLPSDRFSAERTGGSVSTLTIQRTQQEDSAVYLCASSLDRTSEQYFGPGTRLTVT.

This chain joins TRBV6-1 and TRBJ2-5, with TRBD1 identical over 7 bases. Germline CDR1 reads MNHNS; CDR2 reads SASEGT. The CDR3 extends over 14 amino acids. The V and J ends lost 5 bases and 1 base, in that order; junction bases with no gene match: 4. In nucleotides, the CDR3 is TGTGCCAGCAGTCCCAGGGGGTTCCAAGAGACCCAGTACTTC. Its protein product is CASSPRGFQETQYF.

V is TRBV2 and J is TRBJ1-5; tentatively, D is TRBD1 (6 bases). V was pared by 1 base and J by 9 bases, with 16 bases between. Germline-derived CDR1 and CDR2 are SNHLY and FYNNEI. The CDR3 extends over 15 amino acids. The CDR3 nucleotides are TGTGCCAGCAGTGAAGGTCCCCCAGGGGCCCGGCCCCAGCATTTT. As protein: CASSEGPPGARPQHF.